The next 2 T cell receptor beta chains were all read from a single sample in a study of monozygotic twins with inflammatory bowel disease. TCRdb re-called the 5' RACE reads; one entry per CDR3 protein, DNA not given. The sample data list 150,000 to 200,000 distinct CDR3 sequences. Input material: blood. The receptors were gathered from a human donor with ulcerative colitis or Crohn's disease, or a healthy co-twin of an affected twin (not recorded which).

The genes are TRBV11-2 and TRBJ2-3. The CDR3 has 11 amino acids. CDR1 and CDR2 from the germline V gene are SGHAT and FQNNGV. Here the CDR3 reads CASSFRDTQYF.

The chain employs TRBV20-1 and TRBJ1-1; TCRdb gives TRBD1 as the D gene, but with no DNA this cannot be confirmed. Germline CDR1 reads DFQATT; CDR2 reads SNEGSKA (reference sequence). The length of the CDR3 is 16 residues. This CDR3 is CSAINPGTGERTEAFF.